The 15 T cell receptor beta chains below were found in one sample sequenced in a study of cytomegalovirus exposure and HLA in healthy donors. 60 Vbeta and 13 Jbeta primers were used in PCR. Sequenced by immunoSEQ multiplex PCR; TCRdb stores in-frame clones only, minus some. The table shows roughly 100,000 clones, with 75% to 80% occurring only once. Sequenced: PBMCs. The origin of the receptors is a man between 60 and 70 years old in good health and CMV-seropositive.

A remark on this clone: Sequence at one end of the junction differs from germline and may be a read error. This sequence joins TRBV19 and TRBJ2-5, with 8 bases lining up with TRBD1. In germline, CDR1 is LNHDA, CDR2 SQIVND (reference sequence). The CDR3 has 13 residues. CDR3 sequence (DNA): TGTGCCAGTAACCCGACAGGGGCCGAGATCCAGTACTTC. It specifies CASNPTGAEIQYF.

In DNA form, the CDR3 reads TGTGCCACCAGCAGAGAAGGGGGGGGCTACGAGCAGTACTTC. This translates into CATSREGGGYEQYF. V is TRBV15 and J is TRBJ2-7; perhaps TRBD2 as D (7 bases). V lost 0 bases and J 3 bases, leaving 9 bases between the germline ends. The CDR3 sequence is 14 residues long. CDR1 is LNHNV and CDR2 is YYDKDF in the germline V gene (reference sequence).

V usage is TRBV28 and J usage is TRBJ1-3; D gene ambiguous. The V end lost 3 bases, the J end lost 0 bases, and 9 bases lay between the germline ends. Germline loops: CDR1 MDHEN, CDR2 SYDVKM. There are 15 residues in the CDR3. The CDR3 DNA sequence: TGTGCCAGCAGTTTCCAGTTGCCCTCTGGAAACACCATATATTTT. It specifies CASSFQLPSGNTIYF.

V gene TRBV7-6 combines with J gene TRBJ1-2; the D is unclear. Germline CDR1 reads SGHVS; CDR2 reads FNYEAQ. The CDR3 covers 16 residues. With 4 bases removed from V and 2 bases from J, the gap between germline ends came to 17 bases. CDR3 sequence reads: CASSSIRLTRNYGYTF. In nucleotides, the CDR3 is TGTGCCAGCAGCTCGATAAGACTGACCCGGAACTATGGCTACACCTTC.

This clone was observed once. J is TRBJ2-5 and V is TRBV7-2, with D unclear. Germline-derived CDR1 and CDR2 are SGHTA and FQGNSA. V was shortened by 2 bases and J by 5 bases, with 12 bases between the two germline ends. CDR3 size: 14 residues. In DNA form, the CDR3 reads TGTGCCAGCAGCTTACGGGTTGCCCCTGAGACCCAGTACTTC. This sequence encodes CASSLRVAPETQYF.

The chain links TRBV5-1 to TRBJ1-5, with a tentative D call TRBD1 (6 bases). Trimming removed 3 bases from V and 6 bases from J, with 16 bases in between. Germline V gene data show CDR1 as SGHRS and CDR2 as YFSETQ. The CDR3 sequence is 15 residues long. CDR3: CASSSWGGAGQPQHF. CDR3 DNA: TGCGCCAGCAGCTCGTGGGGGGGGGCTGGTCAGCCCCAGCATTTT.

CDR3 amino acids: CASSYHTGRNEQFF. The CDR3 DNA reads as TGTGCCAGCAGTTACCACACAGGCCGGAATGAGCAGTTCTTC. The J gene is TRBJ2-1, the V gene TRBV6-5, with D perhaps TRBD1 (5 bases). The V and J ends lost 2 bases and 7 bases respectively, with 12 bases between them. CDR1 and CDR2 (germline): MNHEY, SVGAGI. The CDR3 has 14 amino acids.

The chain joins TRBV7-2 to TRBJ1-1; no reliable D call. The CDR3 totals 15 residues. The germline CDR1 and CDR2 sequences are SGHTA and FQGNSA. V was cut by 5 bases and J by 4 bases, with 17 bases left in between. CDR3 nucleotide sequence: TGTGCCAGCAGCGGCACCCGGGCCCGGGGCACTGAAGCTTTCTTT. Protein sequence: CASSGTRARGTEAFF.

The rearrangement joins TRBV4-3 to TRBJ2-7; 10 bases map to TRBD1. Germline V gene lookup returns CDR1 LGHNA and CDR2 YSLEER. This CDR3 comprises 16 residues. V was pared by 4 bases and J by 5 bases, with 11 bases of the junction left unmatched. CDR3 protein: CASSRSPGTGADEQYF. The CDR3 coding sequence is TGCGCCAGCAGCCGCAGTCCCGGGACAGGGGCTGACGAGCAGTACTTC.

Comments on this clone: A junction end diverges from the germline sequence, so it may reflect a read error. This chain's CDR3 is CSSSFGGGTYNEQFF. The CDR3 bases are TGTTCCAGCAGCTTCGGGGGGGGTACCTACAATGAGCAGTTCTTC. The genes are TRBV7-9 and TRBJ2-1; 8 bases align to TRBD2. Germline V lookup: CDR1 SEHNR, CDR2 FQNEAQ (reference sequence). This CDR3 has 15 amino acids.

This chain uses TRBV7-9 with TRBJ2-5, with TRBD1 as a possible D gene (6 bases). Looked up from germline, CDR1 is SEHNR and CDR2 is FQNEAQ (reference sequence). This CDR3 is built from 15 residues. Deletions cut 5 bases from V and 1 base from J, with 14 bases between. CDR3 region: CASSHYRVSQETQYF. CDR3 coding DNA: TGTGCCAGCAGCCATTACAGGGTCAGCCAAGAGACCCAGTACTTC.

This chain connects TRBV5-4 to TRBJ2-7; 8 bases map to TRBD1. The CDR3 covers 15 residues. V shed 0 bases, J shed 1 base, and the junction held 3 bases outside the gene matches. CDR1 SGHNT and CDR2 YYREEE come from the germline V gene (reference sequence). Written as DNA, the CDR3 is TGTGCCAGCAGCTTGGAGGGACAGGTTTCCTACGAGCAGTACTTC. This translates into CASSLEGQVSYEQYF.

The gene calls are TRBV6-6 and TRBJ1-4; tentative D call: TRBD1 (6 bases). Germline V CDR1 and CDR2: MNHNY, SVGAGI (reference sequence). This CDR3 contains 14 residues. V was trimmed by 7 bases and J by 8 bases, leaving 17 bases between them. The CDR3 bases are TGTGCCAGCACCGAGGGGGGGGGTCGGGAAAAACTGTTTTTT. Residues: CASTEGGGREKLFF.

The chain has TRBV18 and TRBJ1-3; D call uncertain. The CDR3 spans 15 residues. V dropped 3 bases and J dropped 0 bases, with 9 bases sitting between them. Looked up from germline, CDR1 is KGHSH and CDR2 is LQKENI. CDR3 protein: CASSPGSTSGNTIYF. The DNA for the CDR3 is TGTGCCAGCTCACCCGGGTCCACCTCTGGAAACACCATATATTTT.

This clone was seen just once. The chain joins TRBV4-1 to TRBJ1-5; TRBD1 matches 11 bases. J lost 3 bases, V lost 3 bases, and 4 bases had no gene match. The CDR3 length is 16 residues. CDR1 and CDR2 (germline): MGHRA, YSYEKL. The CDR3 here is CASSQEGQGDNQPQHF. In DNA, the CDR3 is TGCGCCAGCAGCCAGGAGGGACAGGGGGACAATCAGCCCCAGCATTTT.